This entry is about one T cell receptor beta chain. No antigen is known for it. This sample is drawn from a study of cytomegalovirus exposure and HLA in healthy donors. Study-level points and caveats: Accurate HLA-A and HLA-B prediction from TCR beta sequences was reported for most subjects. Within an earlier analysis, most TCR beta V segments proved productive either about 90% or about 30% of the time. Generally TCR sequences proved uncommon, though certain public TCRs appeared in numerous donors.

The PCR contained 60 Vbeta and 13 Jbeta primers. Per the original data handling: Around 10 million of the 80 million or so unique TCR beta chains counted in a later analysis were shared. Clones were sequenced by immunoSEQ multiplex PCR, and TCRdb holds only the in-frame ones, with some missing. D and trimming were read from the DNA, whereas the V and J calls and clone size are those reported in that table. The sample lists 100,000 or so clones, approximately 73% occurring once. V lost 4 bases to trimming and J lost 5 bases; unmatched junction nucleotides: 10. Germline V CDR1 and CDR2: SEHNR, FQNEAQ (reference sequence). The CDR3 length is 15 residues.

Sequences were obtained from PBMCs. The TCR comes from a woman aged 45 to 65 in good health and CMV-seropositive. This chain links TRBV7-9 with TRBJ2-7, with TRBD1 matching 8 bases. The CDR3 DNA reads TGTGCCAGCAGCTCCTCTCAGGGGGCTCTGCACGAGCAGTACTTC. As protein: CASSSSQGALHEQYF.